The rows below give T cell receptor beta chains drawn from one sample of a study of T cell changes during pregnancy in multiple sclerosis. The protocol was immunoSEQ multiplex PCR, while the TCRdb copy is restricted to in-frame clones and leaves out a portion. The repertoire holds about 19,000 clones, with 86% as singletons. Specimen: CD8+ T cells from peripheral blood mononuclear cells, collected in the third trimester of pregnancy. These receptors all stem from a female donor in good health, enrolled as a control in a pregnancy study. The CDR3 runs from the conserved cysteine through the conserved F or W. D genes are given only for firm matches. Clone sizes are given selectively: once, few, many, or a class where the clone is expanded.

clone size	D gene	V gene	J gene	CDR3 protein	CDR3 DNA
once	NA	TRBV7-8	TRBJ2-1	CASSLVAQGGYNEQFF	TGTGCCAGCAGCTTAGTGGCGCAGGGGGGTTACAATGAGCAGTTCTTC
NA	TRBD2	TRBV4-3	TRBJ2-7	CASSPDRLAGSHEQYF	TGCGCCAGCAGCCCGGACAGATTAGCGGGATCTCACGAGCAGTACTTC
NA	TRBD2	TRBV4-3	TRBJ2-3	CASSQTSGVSTDTQYF	TGCGCCAGCAGCCAAACTAGCGGGGTCAGCACAGATACGCAGTATTTT
NA	TRBD1	TRBV7-2	TRBJ1-1	CASSPRQGEYTEAFF	TGTGCCAGCAGCCCCAGACAGGGGGAGTACACTGAAGCTTTCTTT
once	NA	TRBV7-9	TRBJ1-1	CASSLTLGGAGTEAFF	TGTGCCAGCAGCCTAACCCTGGGGGGGGCCGGCACTGAAGCTTTCTTT
NA	NA	TRBV30	TRBJ2-3	CAWSAGAGTDTQYF	TGTGCCTGGAGTGCAGGGGCAGGCACAGATACGCAGTATTTT
NA	TRBD1	TRBV27	TRBJ2-3	CASSPWTGENQPQYF	TGTGCCAGCAGTCCGTGGACAGGGGAAAATCAGCCCCAGTATTTT
NA	NA	TRBV6-6	TRBJ1-3	CASSMGVSGNTIYF	TGTGCCAGCAGTATGGGAGTCTCTGGAAACACCATATATTTT
NA	NA	TRBV28	TRBJ2-7	CASNYRDYEQYF	TGTGCCAGCAATTACAGAGACTACGAGCAGTACTTC
few	NA	TRBV5-6	TRBJ1-4	CASSLIKGEGEKLFF	TGTGCCAGCAGCTTGATAAAGGGAGAGGGAGAAAAACTGTTTTTT
NA	TRBD2	TRBV7-9	TRBJ2-2	CASSFQTSGVTTGELFF	TGTGCCAGCAGCTTCCAGACTAGCGGGGTCACCACCGGGGAGCTGTTTTTT
NA	TRBD1	TRBV7-9	TRBJ1-2	CASSPTGDYGYTF	TGTGCCAGCAGCCCCACAGGGGACTATGGCTACACCTTC
NA	TRBD1	TRBV10-3	TRBJ1-4	CAISRTGQGAGEKLFF	TGTGCCATCAGCCGTACCGGACAGGGGGCGGGTGAAAAACTGTTTTTT
NA	NA	TRBV29-1	TRBJ1-2	CSTPDEGGGGYTF	TGCAGCACCCCAGATGAGGGCGGTGGAGGCTACACCTTC
NA	TRBD1	TRBV5-6	TRBJ1-1	CASSPRRGRGVNTEAFF	TGTGCCAGCAGCCCGCGCAGGGGGCGCGGCGTAAACACTGAAGCTTTCTTT
NA	TRBD1	TRBV4-3	TRBJ2-6	CASSQDLGGTGYSGANVLTF	TGCGCCAGCAGCCAAGATCTGGGAGGGACAGGGTACTCTGGGGCCAACGTCCTGACTTTC
NA	NA	TRBV5-4	TRBJ1-5	CASSLDNPPQHF	TGTGCCAGCAGCTTAGACAACCCGCCCCAGCATTTT
NA	TRBD1	TRBV25-1	TRBJ1-2	CASYGQGGLSPNYGYTF	TGTGCCAGCTATGGACAGGGTGGCCTCTCACCTAACTATGGCTACACCTTC
NA	NA	TRBV6-5	TRBJ1-2	CASRQGEGYYGYTF	TGTGCCAGCAGACAGGGCGAAGGTTACTATGGCTACACCTTC
NA	NA	TRBV11-2	TRBJ2-3	CASSLGSAGTDTQYF	TGTGCCAGCAGCTTAGGGAGTGCGGGAACCGATACGCAGTATTTT
NA	NA	TRBV7-2	TRBJ1-2	CASSPHGGGYGYTF	TGTGCCAGCAGCCCCCACGGGGGAGGCTATGGCTACACCTTC
NA	NA	TRBV7-9	TRBJ1-4	CASSDSGEGEKLFF	TGTGCCAGCAGCGACTCGGGGGAGGGGGAAAAACTGTTTTTT
NA	TRBD2	TRBV4-3	TRBJ2-5	CASSQTGTSGGETQYF	TGCGCCAGCAGCCAAACCGGGACTAGCGGGGGAGAGACCCAGTACTTC
NA	NA	TRBV6-5	TRBJ2-7	CASSPDIAYEQYF	TGTGCCAGCAGTCCAGACATAGCCTACGAGCAGTACTTC
NA	NA	TRBV15	TRBJ2-2	CATSTFGSDTGELFF	TGTGCCACCAGCACTTTCGGGTCGGACACCGGGGAGCTGTTTTTT